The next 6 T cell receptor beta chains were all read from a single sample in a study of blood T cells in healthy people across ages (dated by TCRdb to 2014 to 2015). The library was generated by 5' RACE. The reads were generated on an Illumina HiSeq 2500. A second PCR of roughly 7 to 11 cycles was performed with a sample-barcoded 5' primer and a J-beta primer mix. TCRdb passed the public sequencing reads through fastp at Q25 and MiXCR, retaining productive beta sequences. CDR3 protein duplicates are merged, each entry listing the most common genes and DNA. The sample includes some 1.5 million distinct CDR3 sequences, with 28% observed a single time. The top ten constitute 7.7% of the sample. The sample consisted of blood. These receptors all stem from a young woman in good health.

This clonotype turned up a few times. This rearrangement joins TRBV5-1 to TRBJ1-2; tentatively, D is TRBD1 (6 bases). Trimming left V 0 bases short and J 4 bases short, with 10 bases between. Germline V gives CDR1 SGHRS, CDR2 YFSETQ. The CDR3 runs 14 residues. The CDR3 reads CASSLGGGLYGYTF. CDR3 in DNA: TGCGCCAGCAGCTTGGGTGGGGGCCTCTATGGCTACACCTTC.

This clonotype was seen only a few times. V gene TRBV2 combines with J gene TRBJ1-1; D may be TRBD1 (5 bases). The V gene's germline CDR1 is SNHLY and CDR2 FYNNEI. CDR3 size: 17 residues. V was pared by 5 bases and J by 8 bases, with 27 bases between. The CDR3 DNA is TGTGCCAGCAGTAGACGAGTTGGGGGTCTAACAGAGGGCGAAGCTTTCTTT. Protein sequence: CASSRRVGGLTEGEAFF.

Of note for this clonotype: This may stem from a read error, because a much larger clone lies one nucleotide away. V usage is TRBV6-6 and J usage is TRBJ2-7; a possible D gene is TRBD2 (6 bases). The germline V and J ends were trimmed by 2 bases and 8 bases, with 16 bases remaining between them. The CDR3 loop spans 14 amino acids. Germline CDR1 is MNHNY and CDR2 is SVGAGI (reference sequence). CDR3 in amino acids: CASSYEWGVPKQYF. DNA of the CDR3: TGTGCCAGCAGTTACGAGTGGGGGGTACCTAAGCAGTACTTC.

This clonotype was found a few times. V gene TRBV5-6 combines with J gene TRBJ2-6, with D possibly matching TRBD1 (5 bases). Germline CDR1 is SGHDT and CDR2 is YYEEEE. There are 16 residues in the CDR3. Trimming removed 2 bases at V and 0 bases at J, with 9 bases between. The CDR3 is CASSFRVGSGANVLTF. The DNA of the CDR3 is TGTGCCAGCAGCTTCAGGGTTGGCTCTGGGGCCAACGTCCTGACTTTC.

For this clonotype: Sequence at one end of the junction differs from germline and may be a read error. The CDR3 region is CGARYLGGGNNEQFF. CDR3 nucleotides: TGCGGTGCTAGATATCTGGGGGGCGGAAACAATGAGCAGTTCTTC. The V call is TRBV20-1, the J call TRBJ2-1; possibly TRBD1 or TRBD2 for D (6 bases each). Germline V gene sequence: CDR1 DFQATT, CDR2 SNEGSKA (reference sequence). This CDR3 comprises 15 residues.

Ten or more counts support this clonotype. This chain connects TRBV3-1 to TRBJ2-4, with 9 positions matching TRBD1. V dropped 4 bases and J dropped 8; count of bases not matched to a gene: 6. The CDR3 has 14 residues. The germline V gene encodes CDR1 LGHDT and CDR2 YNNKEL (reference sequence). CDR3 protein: CASSLRDRGDIQYF. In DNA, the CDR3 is TGTGCCAGCAGCCTTAGAGACAGGGGGGACATTCAGTACTTC.